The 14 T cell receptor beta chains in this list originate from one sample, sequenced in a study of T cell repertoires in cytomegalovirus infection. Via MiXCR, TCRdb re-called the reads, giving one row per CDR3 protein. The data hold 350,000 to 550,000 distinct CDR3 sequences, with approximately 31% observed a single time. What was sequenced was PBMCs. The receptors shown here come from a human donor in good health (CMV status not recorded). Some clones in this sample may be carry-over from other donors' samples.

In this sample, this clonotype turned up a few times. The CDR3 reads CATGTGRNQETQYF. The CDR3 nucleotides are TGTGCCACGGGGACAGGGAGAAACCAAGAGACCCAGTACTTC. This chain joins TRBV28 and TRBJ2-5; the match to TRBD1 covers 9 bases. Trimming removed 10 bases from V and 0 bases from J; junction bases left unmatched: 6. Per the germline V gene, CDR1 is MDHEN and CDR2 is SYDVKM. The CDR3 runs to 14 residues.

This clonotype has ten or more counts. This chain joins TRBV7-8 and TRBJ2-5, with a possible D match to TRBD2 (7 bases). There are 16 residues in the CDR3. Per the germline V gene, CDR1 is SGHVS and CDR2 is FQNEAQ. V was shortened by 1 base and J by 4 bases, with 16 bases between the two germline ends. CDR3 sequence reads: CASSLVGGGGSETQYF. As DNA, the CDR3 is TGTGCCAGCAGCTTAGTAGGGGGGGGGGGTTCAGAGACCCAGTACTTC.

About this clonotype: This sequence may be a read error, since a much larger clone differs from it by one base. The CDR3: CVSSLDRGWETQYF. Here the CDR3 DNA reads TGTGTCAGCAGCCTAGACAGGGGTTGGGAGACCCAGTACTTC. The V gene is TRBV7-2, the J gene TRBJ2-5, with TRBD1 identical over 8 bases. The germline gives CDR1 SGHTA, CDR2 FQGNSA. This CDR3 contains 14 residues.

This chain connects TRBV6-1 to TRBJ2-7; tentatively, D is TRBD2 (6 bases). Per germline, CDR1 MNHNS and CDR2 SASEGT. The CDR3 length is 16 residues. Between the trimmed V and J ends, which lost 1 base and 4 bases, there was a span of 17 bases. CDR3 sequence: CASSEGGGYTFYEQYF. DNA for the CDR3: TGTGCCAGCAGTGAAGGGGGAGGATATACTTTTTACGAGCAGTACTTC.

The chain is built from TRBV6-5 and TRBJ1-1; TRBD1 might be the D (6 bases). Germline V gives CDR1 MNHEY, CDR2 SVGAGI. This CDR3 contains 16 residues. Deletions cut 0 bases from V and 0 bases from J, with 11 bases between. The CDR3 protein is CASSYSRTALNTEAFF. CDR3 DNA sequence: TGTGCCAGCAGTTACTCGAGGACAGCCCTGAACACTGAAGCTTTCTTT.

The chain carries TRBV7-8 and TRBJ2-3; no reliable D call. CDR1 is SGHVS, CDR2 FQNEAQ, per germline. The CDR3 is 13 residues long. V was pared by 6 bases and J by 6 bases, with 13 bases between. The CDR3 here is CASRPRPSDTQYF. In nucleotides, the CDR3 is TGTGCCAGCAGACCCCGTCCATCGGATACGCAGTATTTT.

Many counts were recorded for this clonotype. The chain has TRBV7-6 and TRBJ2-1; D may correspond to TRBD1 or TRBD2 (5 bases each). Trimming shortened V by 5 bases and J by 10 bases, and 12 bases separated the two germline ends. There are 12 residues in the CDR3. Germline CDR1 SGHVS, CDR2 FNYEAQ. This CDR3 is CASSPREGEQFF. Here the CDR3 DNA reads TGTGCCAGCAGCCCCAGAGAGGGGGAGCAGTTCTTC.

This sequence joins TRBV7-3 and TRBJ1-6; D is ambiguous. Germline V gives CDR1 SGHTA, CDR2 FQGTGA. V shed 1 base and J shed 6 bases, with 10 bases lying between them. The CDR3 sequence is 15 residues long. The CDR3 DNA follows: TGTGCCAGCAGCTTAAAGGGAGGGCTTAATTCACCCCTCCACTTT. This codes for CASSLKGGLNSPLHF. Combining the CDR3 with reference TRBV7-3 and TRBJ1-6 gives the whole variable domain GAGVSQTPSNKVTEKGKYVELRCDPISGHTALYWYRQSLGQGPEFLIYFQGTGAADDSGLPNDRFFAVRPEGSVSTLKIQRTERGDSAVYLCASSLKGGLNSPLHFGNGTRLTVT.

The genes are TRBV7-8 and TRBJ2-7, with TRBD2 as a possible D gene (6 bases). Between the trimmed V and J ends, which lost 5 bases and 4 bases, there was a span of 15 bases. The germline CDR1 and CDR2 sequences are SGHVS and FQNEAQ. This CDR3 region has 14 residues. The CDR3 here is CASSAGTASYEQYF. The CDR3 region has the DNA TGTGCCAGCAGCGCCGGGACTGCGTCGTACGAGCAGTACTTC.

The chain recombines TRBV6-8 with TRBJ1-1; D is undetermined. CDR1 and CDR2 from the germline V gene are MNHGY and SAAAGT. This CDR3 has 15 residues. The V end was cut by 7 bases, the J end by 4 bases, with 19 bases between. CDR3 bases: TGTGCCAGCAAGGGCAGAGGCGATGCGGGCACTGAAGCTTTCTTT. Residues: CASKGRGDAGTEAFF.

CDR3 sequence reads: CASSLGQLAGGYEQYF. The CDR3 DNA reads as TGTGCCAGCAGCTTAGGCCAACTAGCGGGGGGCTACGAGCAGTACTTC. The genes are TRBV11-2 and TRBJ2-7; 12 bases align to TRBD2. The CDR3 length is 16 residues. Germline V gene lookup returns CDR1 SGHAT and CDR2 FQNNGV. With 1 base clipped from V and 3 bases from J, the junction kept 4 bases outside the gene matches.

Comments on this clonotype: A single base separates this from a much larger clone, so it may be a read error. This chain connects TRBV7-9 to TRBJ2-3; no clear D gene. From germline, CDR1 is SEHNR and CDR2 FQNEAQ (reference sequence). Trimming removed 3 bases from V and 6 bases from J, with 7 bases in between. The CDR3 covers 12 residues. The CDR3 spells CASSLLSDTQYF. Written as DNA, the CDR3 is TGTGCCAGCAGCTTGTTGTCGGATACGCAGTATTTT.

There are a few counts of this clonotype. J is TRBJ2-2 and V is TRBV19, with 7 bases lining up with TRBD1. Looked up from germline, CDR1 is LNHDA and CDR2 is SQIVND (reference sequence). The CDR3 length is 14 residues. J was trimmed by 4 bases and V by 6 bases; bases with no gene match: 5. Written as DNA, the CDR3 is TGTGCCAGTAGAGACAGGGTTGTCACCGGGGAGCTGTTTTTT. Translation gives CASRDRVVTGELFF.

CDR3 residues: CASSHATRSYEQYF. The CDR3 bases are TGTGCCAGCAGCCACGCTACCCGATCCTACGAGCAGTACTTC. The chain joins TRBV7-9 to TRBJ2-7; D gene unclear. V was trimmed by 5 bases and J by 1 base, leaving 12 bases between them. Germline CDR1 SEHNR, CDR2 FQNEAQ (reference sequence). This CDR3 is built from 14 residues.